One sample yielded the 15 T cell receptor beta chains listed below, sequenced in a study of blood T cell repertoires in COVID-19. Assay: immunoSEQ multiplex PCR; the TCRdb copy retains only in-frame clones and omits some. Of approximately 180,000 clones listed, around 82% were seen once; the top ten hold around 10%. Sequenced sample: peripheral blood. These receptors were taken from a woman at least 80 years old with acute or convalescent COVID-19.

The rearrangement joins TRBV30 to TRBJ2-1; maybe TRBD1 (5 bases). Germline CDR1 is GTSNPN and CDR2 is SVGIG (reference sequence). V was clipped by 4 bases and J by 3 bases, with 10 bases between them. This CDR3 contains 13 residues. The CDR3 DNA follows: TGTGCCTGGAAGAAGGGGAACTACAATGAGCAGTTCTTC. It is translated as CAWKKGNYNEQFF.

This chain joins TRBV7-9 and TRBJ1-1; D possibly corresponds to TRBD1 (5 bases). V was clipped by 1 base and J by 5 bases, with 11 bases between them. CDR1 and CDR2 from the germline V gene are SEHNR and FQNEAQ (reference sequence). There are 14 residues in the CDR3. The CDR3 DNA sequence: TGTGCCAGCAGCTTAGATATGGGGGGGACTGAAGCTTTCTTT. It yields the protein CASSLDMGGTEAFF.

V usage is TRBV19 and J usage is TRBJ1-1; D not resolved. Germline lookup yields CDR1 LNHDA and CDR2 SQIVND (reference sequence). The CDR3 covers 14 residues. V lost 5 bases and J lost 1, with 11 bases in between. The CDR3 nucleotides read TGTGCCAGTAGTGCCCGACGGGAGAACACTGAAGCTTTCTTT. Translated, it gives CASSARRENTEAFF.

The DNA of the CDR3 is TGTGCCAGCAGTTCGACTCGGACTGGGGCCAACGTCCTGACTTTC. It translates to CASSSTRTGANVLTF. The chain couples TRBV27 to TRBJ2-6; D unresolved. Per the germline V gene, CDR1 is MNHEY and CDR2 is SMNVEV (reference sequence). Trimming left V 4 bases short and J 2 bases short, with 9 bases between. The CDR3 length is 15 residues.

The genes are TRBV6-1 and TRBJ2-7; a weak D match, TRBD2 (7 bases). Trimming removed 1 base at V and 3 bases at J, with 13 bases between. The length of the CDR3 is 15 residues. Per the germline V gene, CDR1 is MNHNS and CDR2 is SASEGT. CDR3 residues: CASSEGRGPYYEQYF. The CDR3 coding sequence is TGTGCCAGCAGTGAAGGGCGGGGGCCCTACTACGAGCAGTACTTC.

This chain links TRBV7-8 with TRBJ2-2; D unclear. The CDR3 has 17 amino acids. Germline loops: CDR1 SGHVS, CDR2 FQNEAQ. V dropped 2 bases and J dropped 3 bases, with 16 bases sitting between them. The CDR3 coding sequence is TGTGCCAGCAGCTTAAGGATCGCCAACCAGGACACCGGGGAGCTGTTTTTT. Protein product: CASSLRIANQDTGELFF. Combining the CDR3 with reference TRBV7-8 and TRBJ2-2 gives the whole variable domain GAGVSQSPRYKVAKRGQDVALRCDPISGHVSLFWYQQALGQGPEFLTYFQNEAQLDKSGLPSDRFFAERPEGSVSTLKIQRTQQEDSAVYLCASSLRIANQDTGELFFGEGSRLTVL.

The rearrangement uses TRBV7-2 and TRBJ2-7; possible D gene TRBD2, 6 bases. The CDR3 runs to 12 residues. Per the germline V gene, CDR1 is SGHTA and CDR2 is FQGNSA. Trimming left V 5 bases short and J 6 bases short, with 11 bases between. In DNA, the CDR3 is TGTGCCAGCAGCGCGGGACCACGCGAGCAGTACTTC. As protein: CASSAGPREQYF.

The gene calls are TRBV7-2 and TRBJ1-2, with a tentative D call TRBD1 (5 bases). The V gene lost 4 bases and the J gene lost 1 base, with 10 bases spanning the gap. Germline lookup yields CDR1 SGHTA and CDR2 FQGNSA. CDR3 length equals 14 residues. CDR3 protein: CASSSGPLNYGYTF. The DNA of the CDR3 is TGTGCCAGCAGCTCAGGGCCCCTTAACTATGGCTACACCTTC. The whole variable domain, filled in from reference TRBV7-2 and TRBJ1-2, reads GAGVSQSPSNKVTEKGKDVELRCDPISGHTALYWYRQSLGQGLEFLIYFQGNSAPDKSGLPSDRFSAERTGGSVSTLTIQRTQQEDSAVYLCASSSGPLNYGYTFGSGTRLTVV.

This clone was seen only a few times. The chain employs TRBV10-3 and TRBJ2-3, with 13 bases lining up with TRBD2. The CDR3 is 15 residues long. Germline lookup yields CDR1 ENHRY and CDR2 SYGVKD. The J segment lost 0 bases and the V segment lost 10 bases, leaving 4 bases of the junction unmatched. The CDR3 DNA reads TGTGCCAGCAGACTAGCGGGGGGCAGCACAGATACGCAGTATTTT. The encoded protein is CASRLAGGSTDTQYF.

The chain joins TRBV9 to TRBJ2-1, with D possibly TRBD2 on 6 matching bases. CDR1 is SGDLS and CDR2 is YYNGEE in the germline V gene. The V end was cut by 0 bases, the J end by 2 bases, with 9 bases between. CDR3 length: 15 residues. This CDR3 is CASSVDSGPYNEQFF. The CDR3 DNA follows: TGTGCCAGCAGCGTAGATAGCGGACCCTACAATGAGCAGTTCTTC.

The genes are TRBV10-3 and TRBJ1-1, with D unresolved. The CDR3 sequence is 13 residues long. The ends were cut back, 2 bases at V and 1 base at J, with 5 bases in the middle. Germline V gene data show CDR1 as ENHRY and CDR2 as SYGVKD. The CDR3 DNA follows: TGTGCCATCAGTGAGGAGGGGAACACTGAAGCTTTCTTT. This translates into CAISEEGNTEAFF.

The V gene is TRBV6-6, the J gene TRBJ1-4; no definite D call. This CDR3 contains 14 residues. The germline gives CDR1 MNHNY, CDR2 SVGAGI (reference sequence). V gave up 7 bases and J gave up 4 bases, with 13 bases separating them. CDR3 in amino acids: CASTLTRGNEKLFF. DNA of the CDR3: TGTGCCAGCACTCTAACTCGGGGTAATGAAAAACTGTTTTTT.

This chain connects TRBV9 to TRBJ2-1; TRBD2 matches at 9 bases. Germline lookup yields CDR1 SGDLS and CDR2 YYNGEE. The CDR3 is made up of 13 amino acids. V lost 3 bases and J lost 10; bases outside the gene matches: 5. DNA of the CDR3: TGTGCCAGCAGCGCCCAGACTAGCGGAGAGCAGTTCTTC. It encodes CASSAQTSGEQFF.

V and J are TRBV11-3 and TRBJ2-1, with 9 bases matching TRBD2. The germline CDR1 and CDR2 sequences are SGHNT and YENEEA. V gave up 5 bases and J gave up 9 bases; unmatched junction bases: 5. This CDR3 has 13 amino acids. CDR3 sequence: CASSPVAGAEQFF. CDR3 bases: TGTGCCAGCAGCCCCGTAGCGGGAGCTGAGCAGTTCTTC.

The chain has TRBV7-9 and TRBJ1-2, with D unresolved. Between the trimmed V and J ends, which lost 5 bases and 8 bases, there was a span of 15 bases. Germline V lookup: CDR1 SEHNR, CDR2 FQNEAQ (reference sequence). The CDR3 spans 13 residues. As DNA, the CDR3 is TGTGCCAGCAGCCAGCTCCCTGGGGAGGGCTACACCTTC. Translated: CASSQLPGEGYTF.